The sample holds one count of the clone carrying this T cell receptor (beta chain). The sample originates from a study of blood T cell repertoires in COVID-19. The method was immunoSEQ multiplex PCR; TCRdb's version includes in-frame clones alone and lacks a portion of them. The sample records 240,000 or so clones, around 86% being singletons. V was pared by 5 bases and J by 4 bases, with 5 bases between. CDR3 size: 12 residues. Sequencing input: peripheral blood. The source is a woman in her seventies with active or convalescent COVID-19. V gene TRBV12-3 or TRBV12-4 combines with J gene TRBJ2-2, with unresolved D. The CDR3 sequence is CASSDITGELFF. The CDR3 DNA follows: TGTGCCAGCAGTGACATCACCGGGGAGCTGTTTTTT.